The table lists the clone carrying this T cell receptor beta chain with a count of one. These data originate in a study of technical replicates of blood from several donors. Some clones are missing from TCRdb's copy, which holds only in-frame ones; the method was immunoSEQ multiplex PCR. Of 50,000 to 75,000 clones in the sample, around 95% were seen once. The sequence was collected from a human donor in good health. Some clones in this sample may be carry-over from other donors' samples. Sequenced sample: PBMCs.

CDR3 in amino acids: CASSLEGTGGFGYTF. The CDR3 DNA sequence: TGTGCCAGCAGCTTAGAAGGGACAGGGGGTTTTGGCTACACCTTC. This sequence joins TRBV7-9 and TRBJ1-2; TRBD1 aligns across 11 bases. V gave up 1 base and J gave up 7 bases; unmatched junction bases: 5. The CDR3 has 15 residues. The V gene's germline CDR1 is SEHNR and CDR2 FQNEAQ (reference sequence).